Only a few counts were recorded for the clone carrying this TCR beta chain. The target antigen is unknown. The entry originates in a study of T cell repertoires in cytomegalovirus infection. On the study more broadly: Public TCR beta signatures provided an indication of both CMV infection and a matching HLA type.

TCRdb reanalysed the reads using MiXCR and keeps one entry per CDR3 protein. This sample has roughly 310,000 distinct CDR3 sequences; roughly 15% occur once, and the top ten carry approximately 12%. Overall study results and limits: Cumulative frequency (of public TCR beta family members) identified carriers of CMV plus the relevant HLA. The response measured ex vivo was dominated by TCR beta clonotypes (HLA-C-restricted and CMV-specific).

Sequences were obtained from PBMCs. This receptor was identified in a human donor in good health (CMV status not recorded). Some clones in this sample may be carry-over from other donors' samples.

The CDR3 coding sequence is TGTGCCAGCAGTTTTCTGGAGAATTCACCCCTCCACTTT. It encodes CASSFLENSPLHF. This chain connects TRBV6-2 or TRBV6-3 to TRBJ1-6; D is ambiguous. This CDR3 has 13 amino acids. V was clipped by 4 bases and J by 7 bases, with 8 bases between them. Germline V gene lookup returns CDR1 MNHEY and CDR2 SVGEGT.